The rows below give T cell receptor beta chains drawn from one sample of a study of Tregs in tolerant kidney transplant recipients. Sequencing used immunoSEQ multiplex PCR; TCRdb keeps in-frame clones, though not all of them. Among about 87,000 clones, roughly 93% were seen once, and the ten largest hold 0.46%. Sequenced here: CD4+ T cells from blood, sampled before the transplant. All receptors derive from a human donor who received a combined kidney and bone marrow transplant. Each CDR3 is given without its conserved first and last residue.

len	v_gene	j_gene	CDR3aa
14	TRBV23-1	TRBJ1-2	ASSQTGTGTNYGYT
14	TRBV5-1	TRBJ2-2	ASSPERTVNTGELF
14	TRBV2	TRBJ2-1	ASRERTSGGYNEQF
13	TRBV18	TRBJ1-1	ASSLPAGWNTEAF
10	TRBV10-3	TRBJ2-5	AAGPSQETQY
10	TRBV29-1	TRBJ1-1	SVEEGDRRAF
14	TRBV7-9	TRBJ2-3	ASSQALDRFTDTQY
10	TRBV6-1	TRBJ1-2	ASRAGQGSYT
13	TRBV7-2	TRBJ2-6	VSSYGGAGANVLT
11	TRBV28	TRBJ2-5	ASRPGLVETQY
12	TRBV6-5	TRBJ1-2	ASRPGGQGYGYT
13	TRBV18	TRBJ1-5	ASSTQGYSNQPQH
12	TRBV30	TRBJ2-7	AWSQQGAIHEQY
12	TRBV28	TRBJ2-1	ASTRLVKYNEQF
14	TRBV10-3	TRBJ2-1	AISPGGGESYNEQF
12	TRBV19	TRBJ2-7	ASSISAPSYEQY
12	TRBV27	TRBJ1-4	ASSLSRSNEKLF
15	TRBV28	TRBJ2-3	ASSLSGTQGDTDTQY
12	TRBV6-6	TRBJ2-1	ASSYPSGNNEQF
9	TRBV29-1	TRBJ1-2	SVGQGNGYT
9	TRBV19	TRBJ1-2	ASLHEYGYT
12	TRBV5-6	TRBJ1-1	ASSGGARLTEAF
16	TRBV28	TRBJ2-6	ASSLSYWGGGGANVLT
13	TRBV21-1	TRBJ2-7	ASSKGGRMAYEQY
11	TRBV11-1	TRBJ1-3	ASSHAGGNTIY
16	TRBV27	TRBJ2-3	ASSYAWSGGGSTDTQY
9	TRBV19	TRBJ1-5	ASSTGQGTA
14	TRBV6-5	TRBJ2-6	ASSFSGVAGANVLT
13	TRBV10-3	TRBJ2-3	AISDSGRAGDTQY
11	TRBV2	TRBJ2-3	ARGTGGADTQY
14	TRBV7-3	TRBJ2-4	ASSLSGREGQSIQY